The sequence of this T cell receptor (beta chain) was determined in a study of tumor-infiltrating lymphocytes in primary liver carcinoma. Study information: All lesions had stage T1-T3 N0M0 and roughly 4 to 11 cm widths. Samples gave roughly 3.5 to 7.5 million productive TCRbeta reads, similar across tissue types. Findings and caveats of the study: Pairs comparing tumor with adjacent tissue or blood overlapped less than pairs drawn from tumor regions. The 250 largest clones made up significantly more of tumor than blood repertoires (p = 0.039).

Blood RNA was derived from unsorted whole blood, and germline DNA was extracted too. Germline-derived CDR1 and CDR2 are SGHAT and FQNNGV. The CDR3 is 16 amino acids. cDNA specific to TCR beta was made from roughly 500 ng of total RNA, with a constant-region primer employed for priming. Generation of the TCR beta libraries relied on three nested multiplex PCR rounds using slightly modified ARM-PCR. Researchers ran the first two PCR rounds for roughly 11 cycles each with TRBV1-TRBV30 forward primers and a C-beta reverse primer. TCRdb recomputed calls from the multiplex PCR reads with MiXCR, one row per CDR3 protein. The data show 330,000 or so distinct CDR3 sequences, 65% seen once. Worth noting for this clonotype: Its target is not known. Its ends do not fully match the called genes, so a read error is possible.

The rearrangement uses TRBV11-2 and TRBJ2-5; D remains unclear. Sequenced: peripheral blood. The TCR sequence derives from a middle-aged man with primary liver carcinoma and hepatitis B virus infection. The CDR3 DNA reads TGTGCCAGCAGCTTAGATTACTCGGAGTACCAAGAGACCCAGTATTTC. It yields the protein CASSLDYSEYQETQYF.